This TCR beta chain derives from a study of radiation and T cells in renal cell carcinoma. Time point described: blood 4 weeks post-SBRT, at nephrectomy. The sample's treatment: 15 Gy SBRT to primary tumor, nephrectomy 4 weeks later. Nephrectomy followed 15 Gy stereotactic body radiation by 4 weeks. V was pared by 3 bases and J by 10 bases, with 19 bases between. From germline, CDR1 is ENHRY and CDR2 SYGVKD. CDR3 length: 15 amino acids. TCRdb keeps only in-frame clones here, not all; method: immunoSEQ multiplex PCR. The sample has over 30,000 clones, over 75% seen once. This specimen was blood, taken from a patient whose treatment included radiotherapy and nephrectomy. This receptor was identified in a man in his 60s with renal cell carcinoma. J is TRBJ1-5 and V is TRBV10-3, with D possibly TRBD1 on 5 matching bases. The chain's CDR3 is CAISDPRRGFHPQHF. The CDR3 DNA reads TGTGCCATCAGTGACCCTAGACGGGGGTTCCATCCCCAGCATTTT.